The 5 T cell receptor beta chains given below trace back to one sample, sequenced in a study of T cell repertoires in cytomegalovirus infection. TCRdb analysed the reads with MiXCR anew, one entry per CDR3 protein. In the table there are about 680,000 distinct CDR3 sequences, more than 20% of which are singletons. Specimen: CD8+ T cells from PBMCs. The source of these receptors is a human donor in good health (CMV status not recorded). Some clones in this sample may be carry-over from other donors' samples.

The chain links TRBV5-4 to TRBJ1-2; D uncertain. The CDR3 length is 14 residues. The V end was cut by 2 bases, the J end by 3 bases, with 11 bases between. Germline V lookup: CDR1 SGHNT, CDR2 YYREEE (reference sequence). Here the CDR3 reads CASSFYQEDYGYTF. Written as DNA, the CDR3 is TGTGCCAGCAGCTTTTATCAGGAAGACTATGGCTACACCTTC.

The sample holds a few counts of this clonotype. This sequence joins TRBV14 and TRBJ1-5; D possibly corresponds to TRBD1 (5 bases). Trimming stripped 5 bases from V and 6 bases from J, with 14 bases between. The CDR3 sequence is 14 residues long. Germline CDR1 and CDR2: SGHDN and FVKESK. The CDR3 spells CASSYGRDGQPQHF. CDR3 nucleotides: TGTGCCAGCAGCTATGGCAGGGACGGTCAGCCCCAGCATTTT.

This clonotype has just a few counts. This chain connects TRBV4-3 to TRBJ1-2; D call uncertain. Germline assignment: CDR1 LGHNA and CDR2 YSLEER. V lost 0 bases and J 8 bases, leaving 13 bases between the germline ends. The CDR3 loop spans 14 amino acids. CDR3 DNA: TGCGCCAGCAGCCAAGATTTAGATTCGGAGGGCTACACCTTC. Translating gives CASSQDLDSEGYTF.

The J gene is TRBJ1-1, the V gene TRBV14; D may be TRBD1 (5 bases). CDR3 length equals 11 residues. Germline V lookup: CDR1 SGHDN, CDR2 FVKESK. Trimming cost V 2 bases and J 8 bases, with 6 bases left between them. The CDR3 DNA sequence: TGTGCCAGCAGCCAATGGGGGGAAGCTTTCTTT. Translating it yields CASSQWGEAFF.

The chain employs TRBV5-1 and TRBJ2-2; 10 bases are a match to TRBD1. V shed 5 bases and J 1 base; nucleotides not matched to a gene: 5. The germline gives CDR1 SGHRS, CDR2 YFSETQ. CDR3 length: 16 residues. The CDR3 sequence: CASRHRDRGNTGELFF. The CDR3, as DNA: TGCGCCAGCAGACACCGGGACAGGGGGAACACCGGGGAGCTGTTTTTT.